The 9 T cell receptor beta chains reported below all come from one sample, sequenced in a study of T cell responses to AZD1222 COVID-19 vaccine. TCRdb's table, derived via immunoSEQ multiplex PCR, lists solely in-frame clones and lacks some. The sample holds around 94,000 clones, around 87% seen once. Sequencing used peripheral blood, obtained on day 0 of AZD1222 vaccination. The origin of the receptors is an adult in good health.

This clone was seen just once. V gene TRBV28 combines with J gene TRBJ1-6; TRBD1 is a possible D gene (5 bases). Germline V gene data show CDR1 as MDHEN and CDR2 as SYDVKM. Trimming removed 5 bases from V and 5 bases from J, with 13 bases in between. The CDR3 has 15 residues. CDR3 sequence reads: CASSVTAGDNSPLHF. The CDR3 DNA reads TGTGCCAGCAGTGTGACAGCAGGCGATAATTCACCCCTCCACTTT. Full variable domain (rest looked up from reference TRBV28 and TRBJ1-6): DVKVTQSSRYLVKRTGEKVFLECVQDMDHENMFWYRQDPGLGLRLIYFSYDVKMKEKGDIPEGYSVSREKKERFSLILESASTNQTSMYLCASSVTAGDNSPLHFGNGTRLTVT.

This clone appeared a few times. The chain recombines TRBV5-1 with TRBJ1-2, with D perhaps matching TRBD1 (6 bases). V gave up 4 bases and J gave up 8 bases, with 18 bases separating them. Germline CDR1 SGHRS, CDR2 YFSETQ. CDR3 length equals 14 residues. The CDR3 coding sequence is TGCGCCAGCAGCCCTCGGGGGCCGTTGTCAGGCTACACCTTC. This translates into CASSPRGPLSGYTF.

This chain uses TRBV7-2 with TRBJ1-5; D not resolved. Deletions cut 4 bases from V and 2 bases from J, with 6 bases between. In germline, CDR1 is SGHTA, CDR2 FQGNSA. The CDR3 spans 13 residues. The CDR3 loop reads CASSSLGNQPQHF. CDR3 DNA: TGTGCCAGCAGCTCTCTGGGCAATCAGCCCCAGCATTTT.

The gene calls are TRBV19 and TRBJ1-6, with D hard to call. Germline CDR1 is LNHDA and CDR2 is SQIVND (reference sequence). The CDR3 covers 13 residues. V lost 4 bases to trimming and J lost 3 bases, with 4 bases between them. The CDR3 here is CASSTHYNSPLHF. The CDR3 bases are TGTGCCAGTAGTACCCACTATAATTCACCCCTCCACTTT.

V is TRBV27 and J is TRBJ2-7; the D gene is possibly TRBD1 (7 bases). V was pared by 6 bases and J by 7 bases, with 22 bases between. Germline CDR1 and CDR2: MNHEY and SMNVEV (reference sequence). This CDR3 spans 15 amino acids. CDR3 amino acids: CASRYIRDRLVEQYF. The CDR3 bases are TGTGCCAGCAGATATATCCGGGACAGACTAGTAGAGCAGTACTTC.

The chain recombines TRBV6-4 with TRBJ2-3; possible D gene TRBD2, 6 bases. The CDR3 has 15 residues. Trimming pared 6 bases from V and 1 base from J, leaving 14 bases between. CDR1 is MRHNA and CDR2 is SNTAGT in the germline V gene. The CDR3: CASSVAGKGTDTQYF. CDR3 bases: TGTGCCAGCAGCGTGGCGGGAAAGGGCACAGATACGCAGTATTTT.

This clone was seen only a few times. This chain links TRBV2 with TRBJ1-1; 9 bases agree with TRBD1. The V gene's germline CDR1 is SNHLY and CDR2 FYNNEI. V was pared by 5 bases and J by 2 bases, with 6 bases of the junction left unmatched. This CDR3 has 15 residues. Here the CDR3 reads CASSQGQGLNTEAFF. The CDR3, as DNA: TGTGCCAGCAGTCAGGGACAGGGTCTCAACACTGAAGCTTTCTTT. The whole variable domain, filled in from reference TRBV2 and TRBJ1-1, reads EPEVTQTPSHQVTQMGQEVILRCVPISNHLYFYWYRQILGQKVEFLVSFYNNEISEKSEIFDDQFSVERPDGSNFTLKIRSTKLEDSAMYFCASSQGQGLNTEAFFGQGTRLTVV.

The CDR3 DNA is TGTGCCAGCAGTGGACAGGGGAATGAAAAACTGTTTTTT. Translation gives CASSGQGNEKLFF. The chain is built from TRBV2 and TRBJ1-4, with 8 bases lining up with TRBD1. Germline CDR1 reads SNHLY; CDR2 reads FYNNEI. J lost 5 bases, V lost 4 bases, and 0 bases had no gene match. There are 13 residues in the CDR3.

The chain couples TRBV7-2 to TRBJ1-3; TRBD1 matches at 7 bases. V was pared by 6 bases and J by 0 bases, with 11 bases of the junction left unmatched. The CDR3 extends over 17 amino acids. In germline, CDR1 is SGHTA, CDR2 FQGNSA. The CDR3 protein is CASSRRGQTDSGNTIYF. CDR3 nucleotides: TGTGCCAGCAGTCGTCGGGGACAGACCGACTCTGGAAACACCATATATTTT. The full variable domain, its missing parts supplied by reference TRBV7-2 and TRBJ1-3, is GAGVSQSPSNKVTEKGKDVELRCDPISGHTALYWYRQSLGQGLEFLIYFQGNSAPDKSGLPSDRFSAERTGGSVSTLTIQRTQQEDSAVYLCASSRRGQTDSGNTIYFGEGSWLTVV.